These T cell receptor beta chains were read from a single sample in a study of PD-1 blockade in classical Hodgkin lymphoma. Profiled with immunoSEQ multiplex PCR; TCRdb holds only in-frame clones, not every one. The sample lists 16,000 or so clones, around four fifths occurring once. Source material: peripheral blood mononuclear cells (PBMCs). These receptors all stem from a human donor with classical Hodgkin lymphoma. CDR3s include the opening cysteine and the closing phenylalanine or tryptophan. The D gene is left open where the match is weak. A row's size may be missing; if present it is once, few, many or a size class.

D gene: .; clone size: once; V gene: TRBV5-5; J gene: TRBJ2-3; CDR3 protein: CASSRGLPSTDTQYF; CDR3 DNA: TGTGCCAGCAGCCGTGGCCTTCCTAGCACAGATACGCAGTATTTT
D gene: .; clone size: once; V gene: TRBV11-2; J gene: TRBJ1-1; CDR3 protein: CASSSQDVAEAFF; CDR3 DNA: TGTGCCAGCAGCTCCCAGGATGTCGCTGAAGCTTTCTTT
D gene: TRBD2; clone size: .; V gene: TRBV2; J gene: TRBJ2-1; CDR3 protein: CASSETSGSSNEQFF; CDR3 DNA: TGTGCCAGCAGTGAGACTAGCGGGAGTTCCAATGAGCAGTTCTTC
D gene: TRBD2; clone size: .; V gene: TRBV5-5; J gene: TRBJ2-1; CDR3 protein: CASSPMASGSTEQFF; CDR3 DNA: TGTGCCAGCAGCCCCATGGCTAGCGGGAGTACTGAGCAGTTCTTC
D gene: TRBD2; clone size: .; V gene: TRBV27; J gene: TRBJ2-7; CDR3 protein: CASSLISPHSGESYEQYF; CDR3 DNA: TGTGCCAGCAGTTTGATATCCCCCCATAGCGGGGAGTCCTACGAGCAGTACTTC
D gene: TRBD2; clone size: .; V gene: TRBV19; J gene: TRBJ2-7; CDR3 protein: CASSIWGGSSYEQYF; CDR3 DNA: TGTGCCAGTAGTATATGGGGCGGGAGCTCCTACGAGCAGTACTTC
D gene: .; clone size: once; V gene: TRBV7-7; J gene: TRBJ2-6; CDR3 protein: CASSAGPPGANVLTF; CDR3 DNA: TGTGCTAGCAGCGCCGGGCCCCCCGGGGCCAACGTCCTGACTTTC
D gene: TRBD2; clone size: .; V gene: TRBV28; J gene: TRBJ2-1; CDR3 protein: CASVGLAGVSSYNEQFF; CDR3 DNA: TGTGCCAGCGTCGGACTAGCGGGAGTGAGCTCCTACAATGAGCAGTTCTTC
D gene: .; clone size: .; V gene: TRBV6-1; J gene: TRBJ2-7; CDR3 protein: CASSDRGRGSYEQYF; CDR3 DNA: TGTGCCAGCAGTGATCGTGGCAGGGGCTCCTACGAGCAGTACTTC
D gene: .; clone size: .; V gene: TRBV6-5; J gene: TRBJ1-2; CDR3 protein: CASRASLNYGYTF; CDR3 DNA: TGTGCCAGCAGGGCTTCTCTGAACTATGGCTACACCTTC
D gene: TRBD1; clone size: .; V gene: TRBV7-2; J gene: TRBJ2-2; CDR3 protein: CASSTGQGSAGELFF; CDR3 DNA: TGTGCCAGCAGCACGGGACAGGGGAGTGCCGGGGAGCTGTTTTTT
D gene: TRBD1; clone size: .; V gene: TRBV5-1; J gene: TRBJ2-2; CDR3 protein: CASNPLPDRGSTGELFF; CDR3 DNA: TGCGCCAGCAACCCCTTGCCCGACAGGGGGAGCACCGGGGAGCTGTTTTTT
D gene: TRBD2; clone size: .; V gene: TRBV7-8; J gene: TRBJ2-1; CDR3 protein: CASSPSGSGRARKFF; CDR3 DNA: TGTGCCAGCAGCCCGAGCGGGAGCGGGAGGGCTAGAAAGTTCTTC
D gene: .; clone size: .; V gene: TRBV19; J gene: TRBJ2-5; CDR3 protein: CASSMGSGSGLETQYF; CDR3 DNA: TGTGCCAGTAGTATGGGCTCTGGGAGCGGGTTAGAGACCCAGTACTTC
D gene: TRBD2; clone size: .; V gene: TRBV28; J gene: TRBJ2-2; CDR3 protein: CASSFGTSGNTGELFF; CDR3 DNA: TGTGCCAGCAGTTTTGGGACTAGCGGGAACACCGGGGAGCTGTTTTTT
D gene: .; clone size: few; V gene: TRBV6-6; J gene: TRBJ1-4; CDR3 protein: CASSGGRNEKLFF; CDR3 DNA: TGTGCCAGCAGTGGGGGGAGGAATGAAAAACTGTTTTTT
D gene: .; clone size: .; V gene: TRBV11-3; J gene: TRBJ2-1; CDR3 protein: CASSPREQANEQFF; CDR3 DNA: TGTGCCAGCAGCCCGCGGGAACAAGCCAATGAGCAGTTCTTC
D gene: .; clone size: .; V gene: TRBV19; J gene: TRBJ2-3; CDR3 protein: CASSADGLVDNTDTQYF; CDR3 DNA: TGTGCCAGTAGTGCGGACGGACTCGTCGATAACACAGATACGCAGTATTTT
D gene: .; clone size: .; V gene: TRBV27; J gene: TRBJ1-4; CDR3 protein: CASSLFGPGEKLFF; CDR3 DNA: TGTGCCAGCAGTTTATTCGGGCCGGGTGAAAAACTGTTTTTT
D gene: TRBD1; clone size: .; V gene: TRBV28; J gene: TRBJ1-1; CDR3 protein: CASSNRGRHTEAFF; CDR3 DNA: TGTGCCAGCTCGAACAGGGGGCGGCACACTGAAGCTTTCTTT
D gene: .; clone size: .; V gene: TRBV6-4; J gene: TRBJ2-6; CDR3 protein: CASSEGPGANVLTF; CDR3 DNA: TGTGCCAGCAGTGAAGGGCCCGGGGCCAACGTCCTGACTTTC
D gene: TRBD1; clone size: .; V gene: TRBV2; J gene: TRBJ2-7; CDR3 protein: CASRTDRVAEQYF; CDR3 DNA: TGTGCCAGCAGAACTGACAGGGTGGCCGAGCAGTACTTC
D gene: TRBD1; clone size: .; V gene: TRBV9; J gene: TRBJ2-7; CDR3 protein: CASSAGGYGYEQYF; CDR3 DNA: TGTGCCAGCAGCGCAGGGGGCTACGGCTACGAGCAGTACTTC
D gene: TRBD2; clone size: .; V gene: TRBV25-1; J gene: TRBJ2-2; CDR3 protein: CASSVGGSRTGELFF; CDR3 DNA: TGTGCCAGCAGTGTTGGCGGGAGTAGGACCGGGGAGCTGTTTTTT
D gene: .; clone size: .; V gene: TRBV6-5; J gene: TRBJ1-5; CDR3 protein: CASTAGASQPQHF; CDR3 DNA: TGTGCCAGCACCGCAGGGGCCAGTCAGCCCCAGCATTTT
D gene: TRBD2; clone size: .; V gene: TRBV2; J gene: TRBJ2-4; CDR3 protein: CASSAEGGKNIQYF; CDR3 DNA: TGTGCCAGCAGTGCTGAGGGAGGGAAAAACATTCAGTACTTC
D gene: TRBD1; clone size: .; V gene: TRBV5-6; J gene: TRBJ1-2; CDR3 protein: CASSPRDRGFYGYTF; CDR3 DNA: TGTGCCAGCAGCCCCCGGGACAGGGGATTTTATGGCTACACCTTC
D gene: .; clone size: .; V gene: TRBV2; J gene: TRBJ2-3; CDR3 protein: CASSWEGAGSDTQYF; CDR3 DNA: TGTGCCAGCAGCTGGGAGGGGGCGGGATCGGATACGCAGTATTTT
D gene: .; clone size: .; V gene: TRBV29-1; J gene: TRBJ2-1; CDR3 protein: CSCLGGRDIYNEQFF; CDR3 DNA: TGCAGCTGCCTCGGGGGGCGGGACATCTACAATGAGCAGTTCTTC
D gene: .; clone size: once; V gene: TRBV28; J gene: TRBJ2-5; CDR3 protein: CASRETGAEETQYF; CDR3 DNA: TGTGCCAGCAGAGAGACGGGGGCCGAAGAGACCCAGTACTTC
D gene: TRBD1; clone size: .; V gene: TRBV4-2; J gene: TRBJ1-5; CDR3 protein: CASSQDGQGNQPQHF; CDR3 DNA: TGTGCCAGCAGCCAAGACGGACAGGGCAATCAGCCCCAGCATTTT
D gene: TRBD2; clone size: once; V gene: TRBV7-2; J gene: TRBJ2-7; CDR3 protein: CASSSSGGTYEQYF; CDR3 DNA: TGTGCCAGCAGCTCTAGCGGGGGAACCTACGAGCAGTACTTC
D gene: .; clone size: .; V gene: TRBV6-5; J gene: TRBJ1-3; CDR3 protein: CASRPGSGNTIYF; CDR3 DNA: TGTGCCAGCAGGCCCGGATCTGGAAACACCATATATTTT
D gene: .; clone size: .; V gene: TRBV7-9; J gene: TRBJ1-1; CDR3 protein: CASSLASLNTEAFF; CDR3 DNA: TGTGCCAGCAGCTTAGCCAGCTTGAACACTGAAGCTTTCTTT
D gene: TRBD1; clone size: .; V gene: TRBV2; J gene: TRBJ1-5; CDR3 protein: CASSGAGGSSQPQHF; CDR3 DNA: TGTGCCAGCAGTGGGGCAGGGGGTTCAAGTCAGCCCCAGCATTTT
D gene: .; clone size: .; V gene: TRBV7-9; J gene: TRBJ1-1; CDR3 protein: CASSFRGGMAEAFF; CDR3 DNA: TGTGCCAGCAGCTTTAGGGGGGGTATGGCTGAAGCTTTCTTT
D gene: .; clone size: .; V gene: TRBV7-6; J gene: TRBJ2-5; CDR3 protein: CASSPRTAMGPQYF; CDR3 DNA: TGTGCCAGCAGCCCCCGGACTGCTATGGGGCCCCAGTACTTC
D gene: .; clone size: few; V gene: TRBV19; J gene: TRBJ1-2; CDR3 protein: CASSTLGESDGYTF; CDR3 DNA: TGTGCCAGTAGTACTCTGGGTGAGTCGGACGGCTACACCTTC
D gene: TRBD1; clone size: once; V gene: TRBV28; J gene: TRBJ2-7; CDR3 protein: CAATGTEASEQYF; CDR3 DNA: TGTGCCGCGACCGGGACAGAGGCGAGCGAGCAGTACTTC
D gene: .; clone size: .; V gene: TRBV2; J gene: TRBJ2-5; CDR3 protein: CALGDSHQETQYF; CDR3 DNA: TGTGCCCTAGGAGACAGTCACCAAGAGACCCAGTACTTC
D gene: TRBD2; clone size: .; V gene: TRBV5-4; J gene: TRBJ2-3; CDR3 protein: CASSLAFGLAGTDTQYF; CDR3 DNA: TGTGCCAGCAGCTTGGCGTTCGGACTAGCGGGCACAGATACGCAGTATTTT
D gene: .; clone size: .; V gene: TRBV19; J gene: TRBJ2-1; CDR3 protein: CASSDWGIDNEQFF; CDR3 DNA: TGTGCCAGTAGTGATTGGGGAATCGACAATGAGCAGTTCTTC
D gene: .; clone size: once; V gene: TRBV4-1; J gene: TRBJ2-1; CDR3 protein: CASSQVSSRNEQFF; CDR3 DNA: TGCGCCAGCAGCCAAGTTTCCTCACGCAATGAGCAGTTCTTC
D gene: TRBD1; clone size: .; V gene: TRBV6-5; J gene: TRBJ2-7; CDR3 protein: CASSNRGTGGYEQYF; CDR3 DNA: TGTGCCAGCTCAAACCGGGGGACAGGGGGCTACGAGCAGTACTTC
D gene: TRBD1; clone size: .; V gene: TRBV5-6; J gene: TRBJ2-7; CDR3 protein: CASSLKPTGGYEQYF; CDR3 DNA: TGTGCCAGCAGCTTAAAGCCAACAGGGGGCTACGAGCAGTACTTC
D gene: .; clone size: once; V gene: TRBV7-3; J gene: TRBJ2-3; CDR3 protein: CASSLIGGASTDTQYF; CDR3 DNA: TGTGCCAGCAGCTTAATTGGCGGGGCTAGCACAGATACGCAGTATTTT
D gene: .; clone size: .; V gene: TRBV6-5; J gene: TRBJ2-3; CDR3 protein: CASSYRGSSTDTQYF; CDR3 DNA: TGTGCCAGCAGTTACAGGGGTTCTAGCACAGATACGCAGTATTTT
D gene: .; clone size: .; V gene: TRBV7-9; J gene: TRBJ1-6; CDR3 protein: CASSLGEAGPSPLHF; CDR3 DNA: TGTGCCAGCAGCTTAGGGGAAGCGGGGCCTTCGCCCCTCCACTTT
D gene: .; clone size: .; V gene: TRBV5-1; J gene: TRBJ1-3; CDR3 protein: CASSLGVGAAGNTIYF; CDR3 DNA: TGCGCCAGCAGCTTGGGGGTGGGGGCTGCTGGAAACACCATATATTTT
D gene: .; clone size: .; V gene: TRBV28; J gene: TRBJ2-7; CDR3 protein: CASREAYEQYF; CDR3 DNA: TGTGCCAGCAGAGAGGCCTACGAGCAGTACTTC
D gene: .; clone size: .; V gene: TRBV28; J gene: TRBJ2-7; CDR3 protein: CASCRGYEQYF; CDR3 DNA: TGTGCCAGCTGCAGAGGATACGAGCAGTACTTC
D gene: .; clone size: .; V gene: TRBV10-1; J gene: TRBJ2-1; CDR3 protein: CAPSQHPEREYNEQFF; CDR3 DNA: TGCGCCCCGTCCCAACATCCTGAGAGGGAGTACAATGAGCAGTTCTTC
D gene: TRBD1; clone size: .; V gene: TRBV6-1; J gene: TRBJ1-2; CDR3 protein: CASRTGSNYGYTF; CDR3 DNA: TGTGCCAGTCGGACAGGGTCCAACTATGGCTACACCTTC